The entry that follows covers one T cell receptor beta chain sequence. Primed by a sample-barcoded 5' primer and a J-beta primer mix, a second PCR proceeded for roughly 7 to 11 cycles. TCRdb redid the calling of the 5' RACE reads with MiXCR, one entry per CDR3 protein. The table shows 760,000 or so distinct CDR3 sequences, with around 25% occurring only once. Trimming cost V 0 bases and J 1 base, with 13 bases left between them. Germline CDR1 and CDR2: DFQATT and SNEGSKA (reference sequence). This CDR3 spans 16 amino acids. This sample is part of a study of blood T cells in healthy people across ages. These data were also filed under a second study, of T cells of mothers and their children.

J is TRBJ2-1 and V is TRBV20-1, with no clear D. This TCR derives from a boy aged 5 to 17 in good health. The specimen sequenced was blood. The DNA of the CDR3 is TGCAGTGCTAGAGATCGTCTGCTAGGGTCCTACAATGAGCAGTTCTTC. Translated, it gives CSARDRLLGSYNEQFF.